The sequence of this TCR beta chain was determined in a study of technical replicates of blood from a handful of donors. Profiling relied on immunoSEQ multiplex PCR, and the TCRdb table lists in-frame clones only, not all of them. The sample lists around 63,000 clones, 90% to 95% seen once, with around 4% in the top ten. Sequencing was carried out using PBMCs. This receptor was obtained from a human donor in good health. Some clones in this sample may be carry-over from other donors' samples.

The CDR3 coding sequence is TGTGCCAGCAGCTCTACTGGGAGAGGGGGAGAGACCCAGTACTTC. Translating gives CASSSTGRGGETQYF. V is TRBV7-6 and J is TRBJ2-5, with TRBD1 as a possible D gene (6 bases). Per germline, CDR1 SGHVS and CDR2 FNYEAQ. V lost 4 bases and J lost 4, with 16 bases in between. The CDR3 has 15 residues.